This entry features one TCR beta chain sequence. The approximately 130-subject validation cohort, separate from the roughly 670-subject first cohort, included the donors. The CDR3 loop spans 14 amino acids. V was clipped by 3 bases and J by 6 bases, with 15 bases between them. Germline V lookup: CDR1 MNHNS, CDR2 SASEGT. Profiling relied on immunoSEQ multiplex PCR, and the TCRdb table lists in-frame clones only, not all of them. The sample has 70,000 or so clones, approximately 94% seen once; the top ten hold 1.5% to 2%. The record originates from a study of cytomegalovirus exposure and HLA in healthy donors.

This sequence was found in a woman younger than 35 in good health and CMV-seropositive. Material: PBMCs. This chain uses TRBV6-1 with TRBJ2-7; maybe TRBD1 (6 bases). The DNA for the CDR3 is TGTGCCAGCAGTGAGTCCAGACAGGCTGGCGAGCAGTACTTC. Its translation is CASSESRQAGEQYF.